A single sample gave rise to the 27 T cell receptor beta chains below, sequenced in a study of T cells expressing NK-cell markers (dated by TCRdb to about 2020). The library was generated by 5' RACE. The instrument was an Illumina HiSeq 2000. After reprocessing by TCRdb, each CDR3 protein sequence is one entry, and no DNA is given. The data table for this sample lists over 250,000 distinct CDR3 sequences. The ten largest account for more than 3.5% of the sample. What was sequenced was blood T cells: a sorted CD56 or NKG2C T cell subset, CD4+ or CD8+ T cells, or bulk PBMC T cells (not recorded which). These receptors all stem from a woman aged 18 to 69 in good health.

The chain couples TRBV11-2 to TRBJ2-7; TCRdb indicates TRBD1, and absent DNA this call remains unverified. Germline loops: CDR1 SGHAT, CDR2 FQNNGV. This CDR3 contains 13 residues. CDR3 loop: CASSFDRGSEQYF.

The chain uses TRBV10-3 and TRBJ2-6; TCRdb returns TRBD1, unconfirmable since there is no DNA. The CDR3 has 14 amino acids. Germline CDR1 is ENHRY and CDR2 is SYGVKD. CDR3 region: CAISGRAGANVLTF.

V is TRBV11-1 and J is TRBJ2-6; the D gene TCRdb calls, TRBD1, cannot be checked with no DNA. CDR1 is SGHAT and CDR2 is FQDESV in the germline V gene (reference sequence). This CDR3 has 19 residues. CDR3 amino acids: CASSHPWRVRGSGANVLTF.

The chain has TRBV12-3 or TRBV12-4 and TRBJ1-6. This CDR3 comprises 14 residues. The CDR3 is CASSPGTPNSPLHF.

CDR3 amino acids: CSGTGWVAQAFF. The genes are TRBV29-1 and TRBJ1-1. The CDR3 is 12 amino acids. From germline, CDR1 is SQVTM and CDR2 ANQGSEA.

The chain has TRBV5-1 and TRBJ2-1; no DNA is available, so the TRBD1 call from TCRdb remains unchecked. CDR1 SGHRS and CDR2 YFSETQ come from the germline V gene. This CDR3 has 15 residues. The chain's CDR3 is CASSSHPGQGAEQFF. The full variable domain, completed using reference TRBV5-1 and TRBJ2-1, is KAGVTQTPRYLIKTRGQQVTLSCSPISGHRSVSWYQQTPGQGLQFLFEYFSETQRNKGNFPGRFSGRQFSNSRSEMNVSTLELGDSALYLCASSSHPGQGAEQFFGPGTRLTVL.

This rearrangement joins TRBV7-9 to TRBJ1-4. The CDR3 contains 14 residues. The germline gives CDR1 SEHNR, CDR2 FQNEAQ (reference sequence). The CDR3: CASSFLGRQEKLFF. Filled out from reference TRBV7-9 and TRBJ1-4, the complete variable domain reads DTGVSQNPRHKITKRGQNVTFRCDPISEHNRLYWYRQTLGQGPEFLTYFQNEAQLEKSRLLSDRFSAERPKGSFSTLEIQRTEQGDSAMYLCASSFLGRQEKLFFGSGTQLSVL.

The genes are TRBV29-1 and TRBJ1-3; as DNA is missing, the TRBD1 call by TCRdb cannot be tested. This CDR3 spans 12 amino acids. Germline CDR1 SQVTM, CDR2 ANQGSEA. The CDR3 sequence is CSAGGDRNTIYF.

The rearrangement links TRBV6-5 to TRBJ2-5; TCRdb picks TRBD1, but there is no DNA to check that call. The germline V gene has CDR1 MNHEY and CDR2 SVGAGI. This CDR3 spans 14 amino acids. The CDR3 protein is CASSYVDPGGTQYF.

The rearrangement links TRBV7-2 to TRBJ2-5. CDR3 length equals 15 residues. The germline V gene has CDR1 SGHTA and CDR2 FQGNSA. CDR3 loop: CASSLRRQYQETQYF.

V gene TRBV6-1 combines with J gene TRBJ2-1; TCRdb's D call of TRBD1 is untestable without DNA. CDR1 and CDR2 (germline): MNHNS, SASEGT. CDR3 length: 16 amino acids. The CDR3 here is CASSDGPGGAYNEQFF.

The chain combines TRBV10-1 with TRBJ1-1; there is no DNA to check the TCRdb D call of TRBD1. Germline V lookup: CDR1 WNHNN, CDR2 SYGVQD (reference sequence). The CDR3 sequence is 14 residues long. The CDR3 loop reads CASSESPGNTEAFF.

V and J are TRBV5-1 and TRBJ2-2; TCRdb names TRBD1, which stays unverified in the absence of DNA. There are 16 residues in the CDR3. The V gene's germline CDR1 is SGHRS and CDR2 YFSETQ. CDR3 sequence: CASSSHDRVDTGELFF.

This chain joins TRBV6-1 and TRBJ2-3; the TCRdb D gene call, TRBD2, has no DNA to confirm it. The CDR3 length is 15 residues. Germline-derived CDR1 and CDR2 are MNHNS and SASEGT. The CDR3 loop is CASSKLAGGADTQYF.

The rearrangement links TRBV20-1 to TRBJ1-6; TCRdb names TRBD1, which stays unverified in the absence of DNA. Germline V lookup: CDR1 DFQATT, CDR2 SNEGSKA (reference sequence). CDR3 length: 16 residues. The CDR3 loop is CSARGVGTGGGSPLHF.

V usage is TRBV6-2 or TRBV6-3 and J usage is TRBJ2-2; the D call of TRBD2 rests on TCRdb alone, since no DNA is present to check it. Germline-derived CDR1 and CDR2 are MNHEY and SVGEGT. This CDR3 contains 17 residues. CDR3: CASTSEPGGDYTGELFF.

This sequence joins TRBV9 and TRBJ2-5; no DNA is available, so the TRBD1 call from TCRdb remains unchecked. Germline-derived CDR1 and CDR2 are SGDLS and YYNGEE. The CDR3 has 16 residues. The CDR3 reads CASSVAWGRDQETQYF.

This rearrangement joins TRBV20-1 to TRBJ2-3; absent DNA, TCRdb's TRBD2 call cannot be checked. Germline assignment: CDR1 DFQATT and CDR2 SNEGSKA (reference sequence). The CDR3 extends over 15 amino acids. CDR3 sequence: CSARPRDFSTDTQYF.

This rearrangement joins TRBV20-1 to TRBJ1-5. Germline V gene sequence: CDR1 DFQATT, CDR2 SNEGSKA (reference sequence). The CDR3 covers 15 residues. CDR3 protein: CSAREDIFLNQPQHF.

V and J are TRBV20-1 and TRBJ2-3. Germline-derived CDR1 and CDR2 are DFQATT and SNEGSKA (reference sequence). CDR3 length: 13 residues. The CDR3 protein is CSASRVRKDTQYF.

This rearrangement joins TRBV7-9 to TRBJ2-2. Germline V gene sequence: CDR1 SEHNR, CDR2 FQNEAQ (reference sequence). The CDR3 covers 14 residues. The CDR3 is CASSTRRDTGELFF.

This chain connects TRBV10-3 to TRBJ2-3; TCRdb's assignment of TRBD2 cannot be checked, as there is no DNA. The CDR3 is 16 residues long. Germline CDR1 is ENHRY and CDR2 is SYGVKD. CDR3 residues: CAIGPSGGLGTDTQYF.

The gene calls are TRBV7-2 and TRBJ2-3; TCRdb's assignment of TRBD1 cannot be checked, as there is no DNA. Germline loops: CDR1 SGHTA, CDR2 FQGNSA. This CDR3 spans 16 amino acids. This chain's CDR3 is CASRYRGFSATDTQYF.

This chain links TRBV9 with TRBJ2-1; TCRdb's D call of TRBD2 is untestable without DNA. CDR1 is SGDLS, CDR2 YYNGEE, per germline. The CDR3 is made up of 14 amino acids. CDR3 amino acids: CASSVSADPNEQFF.

The chain is built from TRBV18 and TRBJ1-6. This CDR3 contains 14 residues. The germline V gene has CDR1 KGHSH and CDR2 LQKENI. The CDR3 sequence is CASSASHSDSPLHF.

The chain uses TRBV6-1 and TRBJ2-2; the D call from TCRdb, TRBD1, cannot be confirmed without DNA. From germline, CDR1 is MNHNS and CDR2 SASEGT. CDR3 length: 14 residues. This CDR3 is CAVGRGAQTGELFF.

This sequence joins TRBV5-1 and TRBJ2-5; without DNA, the TCRdb call of TRBD2 cannot be checked. The CDR3 has 14 residues. Germline V CDR1 and CDR2: SGHRS, YFSETQ. CDR3 residues: CASSQAGYYETQYF. The complete variable domain, with remaining parts taken from reference TRBV5-1 and TRBJ2-5, reads KAGVTQTPRYLIKTRGQQVTLSCSPISGHRSVSWYQQTPGQGLQFLFEYFSETQRNKGNFPGRFSGRQFSNSRSEMNVSTLELGDSALYLCASSQAGYYETQYFGPGTRLLVL.